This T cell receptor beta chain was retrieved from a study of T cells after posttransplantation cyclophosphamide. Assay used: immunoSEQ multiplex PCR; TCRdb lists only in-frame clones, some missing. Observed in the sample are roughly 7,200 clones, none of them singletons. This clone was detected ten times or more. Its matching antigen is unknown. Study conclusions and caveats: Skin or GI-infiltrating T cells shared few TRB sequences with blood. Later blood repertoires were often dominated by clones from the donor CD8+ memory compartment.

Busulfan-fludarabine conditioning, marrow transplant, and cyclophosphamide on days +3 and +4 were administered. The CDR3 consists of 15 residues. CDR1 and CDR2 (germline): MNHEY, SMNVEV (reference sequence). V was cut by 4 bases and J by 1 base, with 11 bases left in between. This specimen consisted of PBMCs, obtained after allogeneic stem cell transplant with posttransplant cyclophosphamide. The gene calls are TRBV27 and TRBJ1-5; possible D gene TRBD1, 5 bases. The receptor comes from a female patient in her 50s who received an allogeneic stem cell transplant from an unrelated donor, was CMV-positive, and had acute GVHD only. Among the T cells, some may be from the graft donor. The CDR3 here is CASSWTKTSNQPQHF. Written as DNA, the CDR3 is TGTGCCAGCAGTTGGACAAAGACCAGCAATCAGCCCCAGCATTTT.